The 15 T cell receptor beta chains listed next were all sequenced from one sample in a study of lymphopenia after photon versus proton radiotherapy. TCRdb's copy holds only in-frame clones and misses some; the assay was immunoSEQ multiplex PCR. The table has some 20,000 clones, 75% to 95% seen once. The source material was peripheral blood, sampled from a patient treated with photon-based radiotherapy. Receptors originate from a man aged 60 to 69 with pancreatic cancer.

This clone showed up just a few times. V and J are TRBV6-5 and TRBJ2-2; 14 nucleotides agree with TRBD2. Trimming cost V 10 bases and J 5 bases; bases outside gene matches: 6. The V gene's germline CDR1 is MNHEY and CDR2 SVGAGI. This CDR3 is built from 15 residues. The CDR3 loop is CATGGTSGGTGELFF. CDR3 in DNA: TGTGCCACCGGGGGGACTAGCGGGGGAACCGGGGAGCTGTTTTTT.

The CDR3 region is CAWRWTAGELFF. DNA for the CDR3: TGTGCCTGGAGGTGGACAGCCGGGGAGCTGTTTTTT. The chain uses TRBV30 and TRBJ2-2, with TRBD1 as a possible D gene (6 bases). V was cut by 3 bases and J by 6 bases, with 8 bases left in between. CDR1 and CDR2 from the germline V gene are GTSNPN and SVGIG (reference sequence). This CDR3 is 12 amino acids long.

V gene TRBV6-5 combines with J gene TRBJ1-3; the D is unclear. The ends were cut back, 6 bases at V and 4 bases at J, with 10 bases in the middle. Looked up from germline, CDR1 is MNHEY and CDR2 is SVGAGI. This CDR3 region has 13 residues. The CDR3 bases are TGTGCCAGCAGCATTTCCGGGGGAAACACCATATATTTT. This encodes CASSISGGNTIYF.

The chain carries TRBV7-6 and TRBJ1-3; possible D gene TRBD1, 5 bases. Trimming pared 1 base from V and 1 base from J, leaving 8 bases between. Germline CDR1 and CDR2: SGHVS and FNYEAQ. The CDR3 contains 15 residues. The CDR3 DNA follows: TGTGCCAGCAGCTTAGGGGGCCCTTCTGGAAACACCATATATTTT. Translated: CASSLGGPSGNTIYF.

The genes are TRBV29-1 and TRBJ1-2; 7 positions match TRBD1. V shed 4 bases and J 4 bases; nucleotides not matched to a gene: 3. Looked up from germline, CDR1 is SQVTM and CDR2 is ANQGSEA. This CDR3 has 12 residues. The CDR3 reads CSVGTGGYGYTF. DNA for the CDR3: TGCAGCGTTGGGACAGGAGGCTATGGCTACACCTTC.

The chain joins TRBV7-9 to TRBJ2-1; maybe TRBD1 (6 bases). In germline, CDR1 is SEHNR, CDR2 FQNEAQ (reference sequence). There are 13 residues in the CDR3. Deletions cut 2 bases from V and 7 bases from J, with 9 bases between. The CDR3 loop reads CASSLHRVNEQFF. As DNA, the CDR3 is TGTGCCAGCAGCTTACACAGGGTAAATGAGCAGTTCTTC.

The V and J genes are TRBV7-6 and TRBJ2-5, with a weak D call TRBD2 (6 bases). Trimming shortened V by 5 bases and J by 7 bases, and 20 bases separated the two germline ends. CDR3 length: 15 residues. Germline lookup yields CDR1 SGHVS and CDR2 FNYEAQ. CDR3 in DNA: TGTGCCAGCAGCACACAGCGGGCAAAAGCGGCGACCCAGTACTTC. Translated, it gives CASSTQRAKAATQYF.

The chain is built from TRBV27 and TRBJ2-7, with a weak D call TRBD1 (6 bases). Trimming stripped 6 bases from V and 2 bases from J, with 8 bases between. The CDR3 is made up of 12 amino acids. CDR1 is MNHEY and CDR2 is SMNVEV in the germline V gene (reference sequence). The CDR3 spells CASRTGPYEQYF. The CDR3 DNA reads as TGTGCCAGCAGGACAGGACCCTACGAGCAGTACTTC.

V usage is TRBV9 and J usage is TRBJ2-7; no clear D. The CDR3 contains 14 residues. Trimming stripped 0 bases from V and 4 bases from J, with 11 bases between. Per germline, CDR1 SGDLS and CDR2 YYNGEE. The CDR3 DNA follows: TGTGCCAGCAGCGTAGGGGGTGGAGATTACGAGCAGTACTTC. It codes for CASSVGGGDYEQYF. Using reference TRBV9 and TRBJ2-7 for the parts outside the CDR3, the full variable domain is DSGVTQTPKHLITATGQRVTLRCSPRSGDLSVYWYQQSLDQGLQFLIQYYNGEERAKGNILERFSAQQFPDLHSELNLSSLELGDSALYFCASSVGGGDYEQYFGPGTRLTVT.

Of note for this clone: Other DNA variants within this sample encode the same CDR3. The chain combines TRBV18 with TRBJ2-3; D not resolved. With 3 bases removed from V and 0 bases from J, the gap between germline ends came to 4 bases. Germline V CDR1 and CDR2: KGHSH, LQKENI. The CDR3 extends over 13 amino acids. CDR3 loop: CASSPPSTDTQYF. CDR3 in DNA: TGTGCCAGCTCACCGCCTAGCACAGATACGCAGTATTTT.

The CDR3 loop is CASSLALTEKLFF. DNA of the CDR3: TGTGCCAGCAGCTTAGCTTTGACAGAAAAACTGTTTTTT. The gene calls are TRBV11-2 and TRBJ1-4, with D unresolved. V lost 1 base and J 8 bases, leaving 8 bases between the germline ends. Germline V gene data show CDR1 as SGHAT and CDR2 as FQNNGV. The CDR3 loop spans 13 amino acids.

The chain joins TRBV11-2 to TRBJ2-7; no reliable D call. This CDR3 comprises 16 residues. Per germline, CDR1 SGHAT and CDR2 FQNNGV. Trimming removed 1 base at V and 0 bases at J, with 13 bases between. CDR3: CASSLVDKEYSYEQYF. DNA for the CDR3: TGTGCCAGCAGCTTAGTTGACAAAGAGTACTCCTACGAGCAGTACTTC.

The rearrangement joins TRBV7-2 to TRBJ2-3; D uncertain. CDR1 and CDR2 (germline): SGHTA, FQGNSA. This CDR3 spans 13 amino acids. Trimming pared 5 bases from V and 6 bases from J, leaving 12 bases between. DNA of the CDR3: TGTGCCAGCAGCGCTGGTCCCCTGGATACGCAGTATTTT. It codes for CASSAGPLDTQYF.

The chain employs TRBV19 and TRBJ1-2; tentatively, D is TRBD1 (6 bases). Germline CDR1 is LNHDA and CDR2 is SQIVND (reference sequence). CDR3 size: 14 residues. V was trimmed by 6 bases and J by 4 bases, leaving 15 bases between them. CDR3 in DNA: TGTGCCAGTAGCGTGAAAGGACAGCTCTATGGCTACACCTTC. This gives the protein CASSVKGQLYGYTF.

The chain recombines TRBV9 with TRBJ2-1, with D tentatively TRBD2 (5 bases). V lost 3 bases and J 7 bases, leaving 23 bases between the germline ends. The CDR3 runs 17 residues. Germline V gives CDR1 SGDLS, CDR2 YYNGEE. CDR3 region: CASSALVGGGYTNEQFF. In DNA form, the CDR3 reads TGTGCCAGCAGCGCCCTAGTAGGCGGCGGGTATACTAATGAGCAGTTCTTC. The entire variable domain, with the rest obtained from reference TRBV9 and TRBJ2-1, is as follows: DSGVTQTPKHLITATGQRVTLRCSPRSGDLSVYWYQQSLDQGLQFLIQYYNGEERAKGNILERFSAQQFPDLHSELNLSSLELGDSALYFCASSALVGGGYTNEQFFGPGTRLTVL.